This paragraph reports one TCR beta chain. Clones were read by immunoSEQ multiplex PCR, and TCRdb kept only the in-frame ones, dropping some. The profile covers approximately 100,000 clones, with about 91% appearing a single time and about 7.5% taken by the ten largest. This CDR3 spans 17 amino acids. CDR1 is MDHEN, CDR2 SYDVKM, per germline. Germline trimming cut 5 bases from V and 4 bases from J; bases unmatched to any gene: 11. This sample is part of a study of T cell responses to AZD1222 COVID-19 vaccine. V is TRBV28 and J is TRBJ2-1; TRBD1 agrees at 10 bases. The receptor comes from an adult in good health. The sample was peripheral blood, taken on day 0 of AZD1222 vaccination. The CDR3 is CASSPIPGQGSYNEQFF. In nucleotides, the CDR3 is TGTGCCAGCAGTCCTATACCGGGACAGGGGTCGTACAATGAGCAGTTCTTC.